The sequence of this T cell receptor (beta chain) was determined in a study of T cells expressing NK-cell markers. Study at large: Among eight sequenced donors, seven carried HCMV seropositivity while one was seronegative.

One entry per CDR3 protein, without DNA, is what TCRdb gives after re-calling the 5' RACE reads. The sample's table shows approximately 460,000 distinct CDR3 sequences. As regards this clonotype: Its target is unknown.

General study points: Dominant NKG2C+ clonotypes made up roughly 1.0-7.0% of CD8+ T cells in roughly 6 donors. Uncertainty persisted over the HCMV specificity of expanded NKG2C+ T cell clones.

This receptor was identified in a woman aged 18 to 75 in good health. The sample taken for sequencing was blood T cells: a sorted CD56 or NKG2C T cell subset, CD4+ or CD8+ T cells, or bulk PBMC T cells (not recorded which).

The CDR3 region is CASSYGGSSTDTQYF. V is TRBV6-5 and J is TRBJ2-3; TCRdb indicates TRBD2, and absent DNA this call remains unverified. This CDR3 is built from 15 residues. Germline values: CDR1 MNHEY, CDR2 SVGAGI.